One sample yielded the 21 T cell receptor beta chains listed below, sequenced in a study of T cell responses to AZD1222 COVID-19 vaccine. Profiled with immunoSEQ multiplex PCR; TCRdb holds only in-frame clones, not every one. The table records some 89,000 clones, roughly nine tenths of them present only once. This material consisted of peripheral blood, taken on day 0 of AZD1222 vaccination. Receptor source: an adult in good health.

This rearrangement joins TRBV19 to TRBJ2-2; D is undetermined. V shed 3 bases and J shed 6 bases, with 5 bases lying between them. The CDR3 is 12 amino acids. The germline CDR1 and CDR2 sequences are LNHDA and SQIVND (reference sequence). The CDR3 loop reads CASSMVSGELFF. For the CDR3, the DNA is TGTGCCAGTAGTATGGTTTCCGGGGAGCTGTTTTTT.

The chain links TRBV12-3 or TRBV12-4 to TRBJ1-1; D perhaps matches TRBD1 (5 bases). The CDR3 is 13 residues long. Deletions cut 7 bases from V and 2 bases from J, with 11 bases between. The CDR3 DNA follows: TGTGCCAGCACCGGGGACGGAAACACTGAAGCTTTCTTT. It specifies CASTGDGNTEAFF.

This chain joins TRBV7-8 and TRBJ2-5; 9 positions match TRBD1. The V segment lost 0 bases and the J segment 13 bases; nucleotides outside the gene matches: 6. From germline, CDR1 is SGHVS and CDR2 FQNEAQ. This CDR3 region has 13 residues. The CDR3 is CASSLARTGAWYF. The CDR3 DNA is TGTGCCAGCAGCTTAGCCCGGACAGGGGCGTGGTACTTC.

This clone appeared a few times. The chain couples TRBV6-1 to TRBJ1-5, with a possible D match to TRBD1 (6 bases). CDR1 MNHNS and CDR2 SASEGT come from the germline V gene. Deletions cut 4 bases from V and 4 bases from J, with 17 bases between. This CDR3 region has 16 residues. The CDR3 loop is CASSAKRGGRNQPQHF. The CDR3 DNA is TGTGCCAGCAGTGCCAAAAGGGGGGGGCGGAATCAGCCCCAGCATTTT.

This chain links TRBV7-2 with TRBJ1-2, with TRBD1 matching over 7 bases. There are 14 residues in the CDR3. Germline CDR1 reads SGHTA; CDR2 reads FQGNSA. The V and J ends lost 3 bases and 2 bases, in that order; junction bases with no gene match: 3. CDR3 region: CASSFIQGNYGYTF. In DNA form, the CDR3 reads TGTGCCAGCAGCTTTATACAGGGGAACTATGGCTACACCTTC.

V is TRBV30 and J is TRBJ1-2; 7 nucleotides line up with TRBD1. CDR1 is GTSNPN, CDR2 SVGIG, per germline (reference sequence). The ends lost 1 base at V and 5 bases at J; junction bases unmatched: 16. The CDR3 spans 17 residues. The CDR3: CAWSGTLQGTPGYGYTF. CDR3 nucleotide sequence: TGTGCCTGGAGTGGGACCTTACAGGGGACCCCGGGGTATGGCTACACCTTC. Based on the CDR3 plus reference TRBV30 and TRBJ1-2, the full variable domain is SQTIHQWPATLVQPVGSPLSLECTVEGTSNPNLYWYRQAAGRGLQLLFYSVGIGQISSEVPQNLSASRPQDRQFILSSKKLLLSDSGFYLCAWSGTLQGTPGYGYTFGSGTRLTVV.

This chain links TRBV24-1 with TRBJ2-2; no clear D. CDR1 and CDR2 (germline): KGHDR, SFDVKD. The CDR3 runs to 13 residues. V dropped 9 bases and J dropped 2 bases, with 9 bases sitting between them. Here the CDR3 reads CATFNSNTGELFF. CDR3 coding DNA: TGTGCCACCTTTAATAGCAACACCGGGGAGCTGTTTTTT.

The gene calls are TRBV24-1 and TRBJ2-7; the match to TRBD2 covers 11 bases. CDR3 length: 16 residues. Germline CDR1 is KGHDR and CDR2 is SFDVKD. The V and J ends lost 1 base and 12 bases, in that order; junction bases with no gene match: 13. The CDR3 spells CATSDFSPGLAESLYF. CDR3 in DNA: TGTGCCACCAGTGATTTTTCCCCGGGACTAGCGGAGTCGTTGTACTTC.

The chain links TRBV19 to TRBJ1-6; no definite D call. The CDR3 covers 14 residues. V lost 7 bases, J lost 0 bases, and 7 bases lay in between. Germline CDR1 reads LNHDA; CDR2 reads SQIVND (reference sequence). CDR3 DNA sequence: TGTGCCAGTAAGGAGAGCTCCTATAATTCACCCCTCCACTTT. Its protein is CASKESSYNSPLHF.

The CDR3 region is CASSDGGHWTQYF. In DNA, the CDR3 is TGTGCCAGCAGTGACGGGGGACACTGGACCCAGTACTTC. This chain connects TRBV6-1 to TRBJ2-5; D is possibly TRBD1 or TRBD2 (6 bases each). This CDR3 has 13 residues. The V end lost 3 bases, the J end lost 7 bases, and 12 bases lay between the germline ends. Looked up from germline, CDR1 is MNHNS and CDR2 is SASEGT.

The J gene is TRBJ1-3, the V gene TRBV10-3, with D hard to call. The germline CDR1 and CDR2 sequences are ENHRY and SYGVKD. Between the trimmed V and J ends, which lost 6 bases and 0 bases, there was a span of 9 bases. The CDR3 is 14 amino acids. The CDR3 reads CAIRDFSSGNTIYF. DNA of the CDR3: TGTGCCATCAGGGACTTCTCCTCTGGAAACACCATATATTTT.

The J gene is TRBJ1-6, the V gene TRBV19; no reliable D call. Between the trimmed V and J ends, which lost 2 bases and 0 bases, there was a span of 14 bases. This CDR3 contains 18 residues. Germline CDR1 reads LNHDA; CDR2 reads SQIVND (reference sequence). In nucleotides, the CDR3 is TGTGCCAGTAGTATAACGGTCTCCACTGGCTCCTATAATTCACCCCTCCACTTT. Translated: CASSITVSTGSYNSPLHF.

The genes are TRBV10-3 and TRBJ2-3; D is uncertain. This CDR3 region has 14 residues. V dropped 2 bases and J dropped 8 bases, with 14 bases sitting between them. The germline V gene has CDR1 ENHRY and CDR2 SYGVKD. CDR3 residues: CAISEPPLVSTQYF. CDR3 nucleotides: TGTGCCATCAGTGAGCCCCCTCTAGTCAGTACGCAGTATTTT.

The rearrangement links TRBV4-1 to TRBJ2-7; D not certain. CDR3 length: 15 residues. The V gene's germline CDR1 is MGHRA and CDR2 YSYEKL. V lost 5 bases and J 3 bases, leaving 17 bases between the germline ends. CDR3 amino acids: CASSSFRAASYEQYF. The CDR3 nucleotides are TGCGCCAGCAGCTCCTTCCGGGCCGCGAGCTACGAGCAGTACTTC.

J is TRBJ2-2 and V is TRBV6-2 or TRBV6-3, with D perhaps TRBD1 (6 bases). CDR1 is MNHEY, CDR2 SVGEGT, per germline. The CDR3 is 15 residues long. The V gene lost 2 bases and the J gene lost 2 bases, with 9 bases spanning the gap. CDR3 DNA: TGTGCCAGCAGTTACGGGACAAGCAACACCGGGGAGCTGTTTTTT. Amino acid sequence: CASSYGTSNTGELFF.

This chain connects TRBV5-8 to TRBJ1-6, with 7 positions matching TRBD1. CDR3 length equals 14 residues. Germline V gene data show CDR1 as SGHTS and CDR2 as YDEGEE. Trimming removed 4 bases from V and 6 bases from J; junction bases left unmatched: 4. CDR3 amino acids: CASSHGTVNSPLHF. The CDR3 DNA reads as TGTGCCAGCAGCCACGGGACAGTTAATTCACCCCTCCACTTT.

The count of this clone is one. This chain connects TRBV28 to TRBJ1-6, with 8 bases lining up with TRBD1. Germline V gives CDR1 MDHEN, CDR2 SYDVKM. The V gene end was trimmed by 5 bases and the J gene end by 7 bases; junction bases not matched to a gene: 7. There are 15 residues in the CDR3. The CDR3: CASSGMGTGNSPLHF. As DNA, the CDR3 is TGTGCCAGCAGTGGGATGGGGACAGGCAATTCACCCCTCCACTTT.

This clone was seen a handful of times. The chain joins TRBV6-4 to TRBJ2-1; 9 nucleotides agree with TRBD2. This CDR3 is built from 15 residues. V trimming: 6 bases; J trimming: 5 bases; junction bases outside the gene matches: 8. Germline V gene lookup returns CDR1 MRHNA and CDR2 SNTAGT. The CDR3 coding sequence is TGTGCCAGCAGCCCGATAGCGGGGGCACACAATGAGCAGTTCTTC. This codes for CASSPIAGAHNEQFF.

J is TRBJ2-1 and V is TRBV29-1, with D possibly called TRBD1 or TRBD2 (6 bases each). The germline V and J ends were trimmed by 4 bases and 5 bases, with 15 bases remaining between them. CDR1 SQVTM and CDR2 ANQGSEA come from the germline V gene. This CDR3 is built from 14 residues. The chain's CDR3 is CSVVRGVMDNEQFF. The CDR3 region has the DNA TGCAGCGTTGTAAGGGGGGTAATGGACAATGAGCAGTTCTTC.

The chain joins TRBV9 to TRBJ2-2, with 7 nucleotides matching TRBD1. In germline, CDR1 is SGDLS, CDR2 YYNGEE. V dropped 4 bases and J dropped 4; count of bases not matched to a gene: 10. This CDR3 comprises 16 residues. The CDR3 loop is CASSHERGRVTGELFF. CDR3 nucleotide sequence: TGTGCCAGCAGCCACGAGAGGGGGCGCGTCACCGGGGAGCTGTTTTTT.

CDR3 region: CAYTPGHSVRGYGYTF. CDR3 coding DNA: TGTGCCTATACCCCGGGACACTCCGTGCGTGGCTATGGCTACACCTTC. This chain uses TRBV30 with TRBJ1-2; D perhaps matches TRBD1 (6 bases). CDR1 GTSNPN and CDR2 SVGIG come from the germline V gene (reference sequence). The CDR3 contains 16 residues. V gave up 7 bases and J gave up 4 bases, with 25 bases separating them. Combining the CDR3 with reference TRBV30 and TRBJ1-2 gives the whole variable domain SQTIHQWPATLVQPVGSPLSLECTVEGTSNPNLYWYRQAAGRGLQLLFYSVGIGQISSEVPQNLSASRPQDRQFILSSKKLLLSDSGFYLCAYTPGHSVRGYGYTFGSGTRLTVV.